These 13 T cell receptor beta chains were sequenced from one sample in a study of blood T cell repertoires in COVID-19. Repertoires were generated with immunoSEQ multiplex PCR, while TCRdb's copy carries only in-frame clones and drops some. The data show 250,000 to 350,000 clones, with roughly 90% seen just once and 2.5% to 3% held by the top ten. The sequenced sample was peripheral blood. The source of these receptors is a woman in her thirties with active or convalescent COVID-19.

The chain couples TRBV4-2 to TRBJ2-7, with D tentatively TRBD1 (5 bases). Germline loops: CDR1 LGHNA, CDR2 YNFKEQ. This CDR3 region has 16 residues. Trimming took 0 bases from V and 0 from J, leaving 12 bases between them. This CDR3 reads CASSQEGRQSSYEQYF. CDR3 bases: TGTGCCAGCAGCCAAGAGGGGCGACAAAGCTCCTACGAGCAGTACTTC.

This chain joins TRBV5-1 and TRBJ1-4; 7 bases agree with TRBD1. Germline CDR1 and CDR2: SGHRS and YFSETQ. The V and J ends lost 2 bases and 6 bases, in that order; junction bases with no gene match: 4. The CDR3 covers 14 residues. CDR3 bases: TGCGCCAGCAGCTTTGGGACAGAGGATGAAAAACTGTTTTTT. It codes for CASSFGTEDEKLFF.

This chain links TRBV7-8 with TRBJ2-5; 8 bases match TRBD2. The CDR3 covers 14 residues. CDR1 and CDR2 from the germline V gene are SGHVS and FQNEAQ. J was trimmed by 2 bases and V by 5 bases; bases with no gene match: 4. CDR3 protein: CASSPGTRQETQYF. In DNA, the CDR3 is TGTGCCAGCAGCCCCGGGACTAGGCAAGAGACCCAGTACTTC. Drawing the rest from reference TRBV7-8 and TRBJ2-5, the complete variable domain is GAGVSQSPRYKVAKRGQDVALRCDPISGHVSLFWYQQALGQGPEFLTYFQNEAQLDKSGLPSDRFFAERPEGSVSTLKIQRTQQEDSAVYLCASSPGTRQETQYFGPGTRLLVL.

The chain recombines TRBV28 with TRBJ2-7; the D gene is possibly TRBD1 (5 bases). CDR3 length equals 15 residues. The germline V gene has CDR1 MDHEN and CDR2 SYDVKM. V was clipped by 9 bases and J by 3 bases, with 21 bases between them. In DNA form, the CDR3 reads TGTGCCAGTGGTACAGGAGCCACAAGTCTCTACGAGCAGTACTTC. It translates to CASGTGATSLYEQYF.

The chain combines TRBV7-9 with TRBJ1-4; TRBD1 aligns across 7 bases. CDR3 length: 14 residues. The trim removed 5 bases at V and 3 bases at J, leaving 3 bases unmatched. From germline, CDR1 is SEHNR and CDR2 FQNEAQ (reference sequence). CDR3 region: CASSPGQSNEKLFF. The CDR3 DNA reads TGTGCCAGCAGCCCGGGACAGTCTAATGAAAAACTGTTTTTT.

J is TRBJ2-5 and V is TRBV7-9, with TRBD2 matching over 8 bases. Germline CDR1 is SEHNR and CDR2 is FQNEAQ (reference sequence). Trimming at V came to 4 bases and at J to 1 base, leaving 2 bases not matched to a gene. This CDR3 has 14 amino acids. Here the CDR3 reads CASSSGLAQETQYF. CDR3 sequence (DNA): TGTGCCAGCAGCTCCGGACTAGCCCAAGAGACCCAGTACTTC.

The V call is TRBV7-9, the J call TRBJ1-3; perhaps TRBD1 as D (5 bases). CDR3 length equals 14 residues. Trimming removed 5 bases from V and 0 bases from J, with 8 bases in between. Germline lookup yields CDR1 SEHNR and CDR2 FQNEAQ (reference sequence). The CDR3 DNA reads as TGTGCCAGCAGCCCAACAGGCTCTGGAAACACCATATATTTT. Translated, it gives CASSPTGSGNTIYF.

The CDR3 coding sequence is TGTGCCAGTAGCCCAGGGTTTTGGGGCGATGGCTACACCTTC. This translates into CASSPGFWGDGYTF. The chain uses TRBV19 and TRBJ1-2, with D possibly being TRBD1 (5 bases). Trimming took off 6 bases at V and 6 bases at J, with 17 bases between the two ends. Germline values: CDR1 LNHDA, CDR2 SQIVND (reference sequence). This CDR3 has 14 residues.

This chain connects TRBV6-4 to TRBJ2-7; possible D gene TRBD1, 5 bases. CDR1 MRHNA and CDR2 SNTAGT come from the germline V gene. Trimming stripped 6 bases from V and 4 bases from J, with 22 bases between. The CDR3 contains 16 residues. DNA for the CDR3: TGTGCCAGCAGCCCCCGCATTCACAGGTGTGGATACGAGCAGTACTTC. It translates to CASSPRIHRCGYEQYF.

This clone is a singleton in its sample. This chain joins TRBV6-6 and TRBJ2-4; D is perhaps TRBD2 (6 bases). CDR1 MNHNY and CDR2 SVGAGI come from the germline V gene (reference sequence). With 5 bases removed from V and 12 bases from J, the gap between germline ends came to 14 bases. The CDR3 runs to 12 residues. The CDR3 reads CASSPPSEPQYF. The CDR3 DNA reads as TGTGCCAGCAGTCCGCCTAGCGAGCCTCAGTACTTC.

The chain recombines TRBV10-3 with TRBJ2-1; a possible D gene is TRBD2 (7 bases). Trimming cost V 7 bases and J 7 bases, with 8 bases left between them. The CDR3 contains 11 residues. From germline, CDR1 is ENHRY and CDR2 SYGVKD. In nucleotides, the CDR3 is TGTGCCATCAAGGGGGGGAATGAGCAGTTCTTC. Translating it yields CAIKGGNEQFF.

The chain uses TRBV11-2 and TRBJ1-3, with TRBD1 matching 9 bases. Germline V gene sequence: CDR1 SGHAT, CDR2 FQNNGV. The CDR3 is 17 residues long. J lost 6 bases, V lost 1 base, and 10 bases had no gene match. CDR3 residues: CASSLAPLTGGKNTIYF. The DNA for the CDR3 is TGTGCCAGCAGCTTAGCGCCTCTTACAGGGGGCAAAAACACCATATATTTT. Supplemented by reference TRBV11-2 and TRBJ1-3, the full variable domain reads EAGVAQSPRYKIIEKRQSVAFWCNPISGHATLYWYQQILGQGPKLLIQFQNNGVVDDSQLPKDRFSAERLKGVDSTLKIQPAKLEDSAVYLCASSLAPLTGGKNTIYFGEGSWLTVV.

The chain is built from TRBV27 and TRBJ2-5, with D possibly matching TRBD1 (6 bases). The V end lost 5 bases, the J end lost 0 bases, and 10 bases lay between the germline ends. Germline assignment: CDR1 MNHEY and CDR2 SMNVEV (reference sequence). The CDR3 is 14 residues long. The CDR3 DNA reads TGTGCCAGCAGTCCAGGACAGTACCAAGAGACCCAGTACTTC. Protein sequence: CASSPGQYQETQYF.